Shown below are 18 T cell receptor beta chains from a single sample sequenced in a study of cytomegalovirus exposure and HLA in healthy donors. The study ran its PCR with 60 Vbeta and 13 Jbeta primers. The repertoire was sequenced with immunoSEQ multiplex PCR; TCRdb's copy has only in-frame clones and lacks some. The data show about 180,000 clones, just over 75% seen once. The sequenced material came from PBMCs. Receptors were obtained from an older woman in good health and CMV-seropositive.

The chain combines TRBV19 with TRBJ2-5; the match to TRBD1 covers 10 bases. The germline V gene encodes CDR1 LNHDA and CDR2 SQIVND (reference sequence). The CDR3 totals 16 residues. Trimming at V came to 5 bases and at J to 5 bases, leaving 11 bases not matched to a gene. The CDR3 here is CASSPTGTGAWETQYF. The CDR3 nucleotides read TGTGCCAGTAGTCCTACCGGGACAGGGGCATGGGAGACCCAGTACTTC.

The chain uses TRBV5-6 and TRBJ2-3, with D maybe TRBD2 (7 bases). The CDR3 runs 15 residues. Per germline, CDR1 SGHDT and CDR2 YYEEEE. Trimming shortened V by 2 bases and J by 2 bases, and 12 bases separated the two germline ends. The CDR3 sequence is CASSLEGGVTDTQYF. The CDR3 bases are TGTGCCAGCAGCTTAGAGGGGGGGGTCACAGATACGCAGTATTTT.

A single count supports this clone. The genes are TRBV9 and TRBJ1-1, with TRBD1 as a possible D gene (5 bases). Germline CDR1 and CDR2: SGDLS and YYNGEE. The CDR3 is made up of 16 amino acids. V was shortened by 3 bases and J by 0 bases, with 15 bases between the two germline ends. The CDR3 reads CASSDRIGALNTEAFF. CDR3 bases: TGTGCCAGCAGCGACCGAATTGGGGCCTTGAACACTGAAGCTTTCTTT.

The J gene is TRBJ2-1, the V gene TRBV14; maybe TRBD2 (5 bases). The CDR3 extends over 14 amino acids. The germline CDR1 and CDR2 sequences are SGHDN and FVKESK. Trimming took off 1 base at V and 12 bases at J, with 16 bases between the two ends. DNA of the CDR3: TGTGCCAGCAGCCAAGGGACCTTCGACGGAGGGCAGTTCTTC. Translating gives CASSQGTFDGGQFF.

The genes are TRBV4-3 and TRBJ1-1; 7 positions agree with TRBD1. The V gene end was trimmed by 0 bases and the J gene end by 7 bases; junction bases not matched to a gene: 11. CDR1 is LGHNA and CDR2 is YSLEER in the germline V gene. The CDR3 has 16 residues. CDR3 protein: CASSQDGRGNSGEAFF. The CDR3 bases are TGCGCCAGCAGCCAAGATGGCAGGGGGAATTCTGGTGAAGCTTTCTTT.

The V and J genes are TRBV7-9 and TRBJ2-7; 11 bases match TRBD2. From germline, CDR1 is SEHNR and CDR2 FQNEAQ (reference sequence). The CDR3 spans 15 residues. V lost 5 bases, J lost 0 bases, and 3 bases stayed unmatched. CDR3 amino acids: CASSPGLADSYEQYF. The CDR3 DNA reads as TGTGCCAGCAGCCCGGGACTAGCGGACTCCTACGAGCAGTACTTC.

This clone was seen more than once but under ten times. This sequence joins TRBV2 and TRBJ1-4; TRBD1 is a possible D gene (5 bases). Trimming took 7 bases from V and 7 from J, leaving 19 bases between them. The germline gives CDR1 SNHLY, CDR2 FYNNEI. The CDR3 loop spans 15 amino acids. This CDR3 is CASTRWGDRSEKLFF. In DNA form, the CDR3 reads TGTGCCAGCACCAGATGGGGGGATCGTAGTGAAAAACTGTTTTTT.

Here the CDR3 DNA reads TGTGCCAGCAGCGGACAGGGGAAAGCTCAAGAGACCCAGTACTTC. It encodes CASSGQGKAQETQYF. This chain links TRBV6-4 with TRBJ2-5; 9 bases align to TRBD1. CDR1 is MRHNA, CDR2 SNTAGT, per germline. V gave up 6 bases and J gave up 2 bases; unmatched junction bases: 7. The CDR3 consists of 15 residues.

This clone was detected only a few times. The CDR3 sequence is CASSSETGGGQREAFF. In nucleotides, the CDR3 is TGTGCCAGCAGTTCTGAGACAGGGGGAGGACAGAGGGAAGCTTTCTTT. This sequence joins TRBV27 and TRBJ1-1; 9 nucleotides match TRBD1. Germline-derived CDR1 and CDR2 are MNHEY and SMNVEV (reference sequence). This CDR3 region has 16 residues. V lost 4 bases to trimming and J lost 8 bases; unmatched junction nucleotides: 14.

The sample holds a few counts of this clone. This rearrangement joins TRBV5-1 to TRBJ2-7; 9 bases fit TRBD1. CDR1 and CDR2 from the germline V gene are SGHRS and YFSETQ. The length of the CDR3 is 15 residues. The ends lost 1 base at V and 5 bases at J; junction bases unmatched: 7. CDR3 loop: CASSLQGTGYDEQYF. CDR3 DNA sequence: TGCGCCAGCAGCTTGCAAGGGACAGGGTACGACGAGCAGTACTTC.

V gene TRBV9 combines with J gene TRBJ1-4; D may be TRBD1 (6 bases). CDR3 size: 14 residues. CDR1 SGDLS and CDR2 YYNGEE come from the germline V gene. Trimming removed 3 bases from V and 4 bases from J, with 10 bases in between. This CDR3 reads CASSEGGINEKLFF. The CDR3 DNA reads TGTGCCAGCAGCGAGGGGGGGATTAATGAAAAACTGTTTTTT. Combining the CDR3 with reference TRBV9 and TRBJ1-4 gives the whole variable domain DSGVTQTPKHLITATGQRVTLRCSPRSGDLSVYWYQQSLDQGLQFLIQYYNGEERAKGNILERFSAQQFPDLHSELNLSSLELGDSALYFCASSEGGINEKLFFGSGTQLSVL.

There are a few counts of this clone. The chain carries TRBV27 and TRBJ2-7; a possible D gene is TRBD2 (5 bases). V lost 4 bases and J lost 0, with 19 bases in between. CDR3 length: 17 amino acids. Germline V gene lookup returns CDR1 MNHEY and CDR2 SMNVEV (reference sequence). The DNA of the CDR3 is TGTGCCAGCAGTTCCCCCTCCCGGAAACGGGACTCCTACGAGCAGTACTTC. This gives the protein CASSSPSRKRDSYEQYF.

V usage is TRBV11-2 and J usage is TRBJ2-7, with a tentative D call TRBD1 (6 bases). Germline lookup yields CDR1 SGHAT and CDR2 FQNNGV. This CDR3 contains 14 residues. Trimming left V 5 bases short and J 5 bases short, with 16 bases between. The CDR3 DNA reads TGTGCCAGCAGCACCCTGACAGGTGCTAACGAGCAGTACTTC. It yields the protein CASSTLTGANEQYF. Based on the CDR3 plus reference TRBV11-2 and TRBJ2-7, the full variable domain is EAGVAQSPRYKIIEKRQSVAFWCNPISGHATLYWYQQILGQGPKLLIQFQNNGVVDDSQLPKDRFSAERLKGVDSTLKIQPAKLEDSAVYLCASSTLTGANEQYFGPGTRLTVT.

This clone was counted once. The V call is TRBV5-1, the J call TRBJ1-3; the D gene is possibly TRBD1 (6 bases). The CDR3 is 15 residues long. Germline V lookup: CDR1 SGHRS, CDR2 YFSETQ. Deletions cut 4 bases from V and 3 bases from J, with 14 bases between. The CDR3 reads CASSPGGGVGNTIYF. CDR3 nucleotides: TGCGCCAGCAGCCCCGGGGGGGGCGTTGGAAACACCATATATTTT.

CDR3 loop: CASSSPGEGKETQYF. The DNA of the CDR3 is TGTGCCAGCAGTTCCCCGGGGGAGGGTAAAGAGACCCAGTACTTC. The chain is built from TRBV28 and TRBJ2-5; the match to TRBD2 covers 7 bases. J gave up 3 bases and V 4 bases, and 8 bases lay outside the gene matches. This CDR3 is 15 amino acids long. CDR1 is MDHEN, CDR2 SYDVKM, per germline.

A single count supports this clone. The chain is built from TRBV10-3 and TRBJ2-7, with D possibly matching TRBD1 (6 bases). The V gene lost 6 bases and the J gene lost 6 bases, with 18 bases spanning the gap. Germline CDR1 is ENHRY and CDR2 is SYGVKD. This CDR3 has 14 amino acids. CDR3 sequence: CAIRPSGQLVEQYF. The CDR3 DNA sequence: TGTGCCATCAGACCGTCGGGACAACTGGTCGAGCAGTACTTC.

V gene TRBV2 combines with J gene TRBJ2-5; possibly TRBD2 for D (6 bases). The germline V gene has CDR1 SNHLY and CDR2 FYNNEI. With 8 bases removed from V and 4 bases from J, the gap between germline ends came to 17 bases. The CDR3 is 14 amino acids. DNA for the CDR3: TGTGCCAGCGGGGGTAGCGGAAGGGGAGAGACCCAGTACTTC. Protein product: CASGGSGRGETQYF.

The CDR3: CASSQEHPYEQYF. CDR3 bases: TGCGCCAGCAGCCAAGAACACCCCTACGAGCAGTACTTC. The chain recombines TRBV4-1 with TRBJ2-7; D is uncertain. V lost 0 bases, J lost 2 bases, and 5 bases lay in between. This CDR3 has 13 residues. CDR1 and CDR2 (germline): MGHRA, YSYEKL.